These 11 T cell receptor beta chains share one sample of origin, sequenced in a study of beta chain features in type 1 diabetes. Expressed TCRB transcripts were sequenced, since all the RNA that had been isolated was reverse transcribed. The data were produced by immunoSEQ multiplex PCR, yet TCRdb's version contains in-frame clones alone and is incomplete. The sample lists 900,000 or so clones, under 20% seen once, with 0.02% to 0.03% in the top ten. Sequencing used naive CD4+ T cells from blood. These receptors were obtained from a young woman in good health.

The V call is TRBV2, the J call TRBJ2-3; 8 bases fit TRBD2. CDR1 and CDR2 (germline): SNHLY, FYNNEI. The V and J ends lost 5 bases and 6 bases, in that order; junction bases with no gene match: 16. The length of the CDR3 is 17 residues. The chain's CDR3 is CASSWDGRTSRSDTQYF. CDR3 nucleotides: TGTGCCAGCAGTTGGGACGGCAGGACTAGCCGCAGCGATACGCAGTATTTT.

Of note for this clone: This specimen includes other DNA sequences encoding the same CDR3. V gene TRBV7-9 combines with J gene TRBJ1-1; 7 positions agree with TRBD1. With 4 bases clipped from V and 5 bases from J, the junction kept 1 base outside the gene matches. CDR3 length: 12 amino acids. Germline CDR1 and CDR2: SEHNR and FQNEAQ (reference sequence). The CDR3 coding sequence is TGTGCCAGCAGCTCCAGGGGGACTGAAGCTTTCTTT. Translation gives CASSSRGTEAFF.

J is TRBJ2-1 and V is TRBV7-9; 8 bases are a match to TRBD1. Germline V CDR1 and CDR2: SEHNR, FQNEAQ (reference sequence). V shed 6 bases, J shed 7 bases, and the junction held 5 bases outside the gene matches. CDR3 length equals 13 residues. In nucleotides, the CDR3 is TGTGCCAGCAGTGAAGACAGGGGAAATGAGCAGTTCTTC. This gives the protein CASSEDRGNEQFF.

The sample holds a few counts of this clone. This rearrangement joins TRBV7-2 to TRBJ2-3; possible D gene TRBD2, 5 bases. From germline, CDR1 is SGHTA and CDR2 FQGNSA. The CDR3 loop spans 16 amino acids. Trimming pared 6 bases from V and 0 bases from J, leaving 16 bases between. The CDR3: CASRHGLAPSTDTQYF. The CDR3 nucleotides read TGTGCCAGCAGACACGGACTGGCTCCTAGCACAGATACGCAGTATTTT.

This clone has more than one count but fewer than ten. This rearrangement joins TRBV6-5 to TRBJ2-5; a weak D match, TRBD1 (6 bases). The CDR3 is made up of 14 amino acids. V lost 10 bases and J 9 bases, leaving 24 bases between the germline ends. The germline CDR1 and CDR2 sequences are MNHEY and SVGAGI. CDR3 amino acids: CATGQIGWFSAQYF. CDR3 sequence (DNA): TGTGCCACGGGACAAATTGGGTGGTTTTCGGCCCAGTACTTC.

The chain carries TRBV6-5 and TRBJ1-2; D perhaps matches TRBD1 (5 bases). Germline V gene data show CDR1 as MNHEY and CDR2 as SVGAGI. V was trimmed by 0 bases and J by 7 bases, leaving 12 bases between them. CDR3 length: 14 residues. The CDR3 sequence: CASSYSIRESGYTF. As DNA, the CDR3 is TGTGCCAGCAGTTACTCGATCAGGGAGAGTGGCTACACCTTC.

To note about this clone: The sample has other DNA sequences that encode this CDR3 too. This rearrangement joins TRBV7-2 to TRBJ1-1; TRBD1 might be the D (5 bases). Between the trimmed V and J ends, which lost 2 bases and 3 bases, there was a span of 7 bases. CDR1 and CDR2 from the germline V gene are SGHTA and FQGNSA. The CDR3 runs 13 residues. CDR3 loop: CASSLQGDTEAFF. The CDR3 bases are TGTGCCAGCAGCTTACAGGGCGACACTGAAGCTTTCTTT.

The chain joins TRBV2 to TRBJ2-2, with 11 bases identical to TRBD2. The junction had 12 bases not matched to a gene; V was cut back by 2 bases and J by 7 bases. The germline V gene has CDR1 SNHLY and CDR2 FYNNEI. The CDR3 has 18 residues. The CDR3 region is CASSEKGLAGGQVGELFF. CDR3 DNA sequence: TGTGCCAGCAGTGAAAAGGGGCTAGCGGGAGGCCAGGTCGGGGAGCTGTTTTTT.

As for this clone: The identical CDR3 is also encoded by other nucleotide sequences in the sample. V is TRBV7-9 and J is TRBJ2-7; no clear D. This CDR3 is built from 12 residues. CDR1 and CDR2 from the germline V gene are SEHNR and FQNEAQ (reference sequence). The V gene lost 3 bases and the J gene lost 0 bases, with 3 bases spanning the gap. The CDR3 DNA reads as TGTGCCAGCAGCTTGAGCTCCTACGAGCAGTACTTC. Translation: CASSLSSYEQYF.

The table lists this clone with a few counts. The chain employs TRBV11-2 and TRBJ1-5; D not resolved. Per the germline V gene, CDR1 is SGHAT and CDR2 is FQNNGV. CDR3 length: 15 amino acids. The V gene lost 10 bases and the J gene lost 2 bases, with 18 bases spanning the gap. The CDR3 DNA is TGTGCCATCCCCTGTTATCTGGAAGGCAATCAGCCCCAGCATTTT. Protein product: CAIPCYLEGNQPQHF.

The chain links TRBV28 to TRBJ2-1, with 15 bases lining up with TRBD2. The CDR3 is made up of 17 amino acids. The germline V gene encodes CDR1 MDHEN and CDR2 SYDVKM. Trimming cost V 4 bases and J 9 bases; bases outside gene matches: 10. CDR3 residues: CASSSLPGLAGGGEQFF. As DNA, the CDR3 is TGTGCCAGCAGTTCGCTCCCGGGACTAGCGGGAGGAGGTGAGCAGTTCTTC.